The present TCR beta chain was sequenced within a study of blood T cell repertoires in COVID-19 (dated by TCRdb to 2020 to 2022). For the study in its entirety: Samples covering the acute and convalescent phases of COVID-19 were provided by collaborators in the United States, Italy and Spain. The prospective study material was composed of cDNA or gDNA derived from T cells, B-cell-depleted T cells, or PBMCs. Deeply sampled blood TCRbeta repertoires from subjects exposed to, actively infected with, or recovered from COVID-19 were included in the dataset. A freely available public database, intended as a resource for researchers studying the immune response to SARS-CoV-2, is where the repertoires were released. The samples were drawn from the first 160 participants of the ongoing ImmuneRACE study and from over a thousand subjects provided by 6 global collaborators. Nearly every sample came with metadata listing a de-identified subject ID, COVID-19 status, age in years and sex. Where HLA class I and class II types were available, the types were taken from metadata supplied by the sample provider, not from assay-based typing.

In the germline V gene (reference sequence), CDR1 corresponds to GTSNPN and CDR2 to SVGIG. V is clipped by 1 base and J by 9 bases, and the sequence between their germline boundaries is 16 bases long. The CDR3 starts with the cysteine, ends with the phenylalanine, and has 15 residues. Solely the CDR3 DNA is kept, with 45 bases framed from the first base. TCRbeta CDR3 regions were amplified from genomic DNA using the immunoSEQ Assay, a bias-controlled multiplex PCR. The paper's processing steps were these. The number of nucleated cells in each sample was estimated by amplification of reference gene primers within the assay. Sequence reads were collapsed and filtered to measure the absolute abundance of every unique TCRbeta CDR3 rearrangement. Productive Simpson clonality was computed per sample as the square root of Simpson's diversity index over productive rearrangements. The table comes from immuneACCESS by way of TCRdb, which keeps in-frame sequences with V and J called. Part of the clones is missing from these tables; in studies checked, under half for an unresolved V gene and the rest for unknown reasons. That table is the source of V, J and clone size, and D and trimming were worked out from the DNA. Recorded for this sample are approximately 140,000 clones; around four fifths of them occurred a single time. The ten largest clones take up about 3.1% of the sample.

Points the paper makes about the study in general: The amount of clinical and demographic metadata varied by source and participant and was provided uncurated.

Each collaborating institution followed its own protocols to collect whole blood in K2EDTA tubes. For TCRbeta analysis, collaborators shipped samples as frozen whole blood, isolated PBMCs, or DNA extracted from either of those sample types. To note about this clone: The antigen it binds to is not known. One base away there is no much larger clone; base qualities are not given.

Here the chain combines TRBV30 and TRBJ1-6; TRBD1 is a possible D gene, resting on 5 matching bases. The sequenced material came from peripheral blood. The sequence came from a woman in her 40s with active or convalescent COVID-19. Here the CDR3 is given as CAWSALRGRVSPLHF. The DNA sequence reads TGTGCCTGGAGTGCCCTCCGTGGCAGGGTTTCACCCCTCCACTTT.